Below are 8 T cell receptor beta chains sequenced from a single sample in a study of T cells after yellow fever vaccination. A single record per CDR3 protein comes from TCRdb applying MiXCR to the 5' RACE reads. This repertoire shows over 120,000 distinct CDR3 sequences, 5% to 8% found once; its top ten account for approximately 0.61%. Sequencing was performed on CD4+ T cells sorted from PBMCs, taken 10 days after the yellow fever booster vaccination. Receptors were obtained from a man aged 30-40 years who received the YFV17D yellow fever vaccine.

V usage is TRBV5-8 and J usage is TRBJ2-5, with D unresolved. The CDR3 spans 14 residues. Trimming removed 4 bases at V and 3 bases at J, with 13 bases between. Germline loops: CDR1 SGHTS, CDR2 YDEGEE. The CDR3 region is CASSLPGHKETQYF. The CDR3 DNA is TGTGCCAGCAGCCTGCCCGGGCATAAAGAGACCCAGTACTTC.

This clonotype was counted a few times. CDR3 residues: CASSANNQPQHF. Here the CDR3 DNA reads TGTGCCAGCAGTGCAAACAATCAGCCCCAGCATTTT. V usage is TRBV27 and J usage is TRBJ1-5; D gene unclear. The CDR3 runs to 12 residues. Looked up from germline, CDR1 is MNHEY and CDR2 is SMNVEV (reference sequence). Trimming removed 5 bases at V and 3 bases at J, with 5 bases between.

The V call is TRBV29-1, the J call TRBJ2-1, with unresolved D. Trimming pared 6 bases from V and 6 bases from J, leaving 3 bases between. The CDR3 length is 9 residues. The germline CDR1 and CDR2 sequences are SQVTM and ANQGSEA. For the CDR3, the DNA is TGCAGCGTCTCCAATGAGCAGTTCTTC. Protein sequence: CSVSNEQFF.

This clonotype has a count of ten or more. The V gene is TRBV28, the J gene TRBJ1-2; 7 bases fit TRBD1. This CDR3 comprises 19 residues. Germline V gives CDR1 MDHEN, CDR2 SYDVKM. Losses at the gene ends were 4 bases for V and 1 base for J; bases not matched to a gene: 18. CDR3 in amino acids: CASSSPRLTGSGNNYGYTF. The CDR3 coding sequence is TGTGCCAGCAGTTCCCCCCGACTGACAGGGTCAGGGAATAACTATGGCTACACCTTC.

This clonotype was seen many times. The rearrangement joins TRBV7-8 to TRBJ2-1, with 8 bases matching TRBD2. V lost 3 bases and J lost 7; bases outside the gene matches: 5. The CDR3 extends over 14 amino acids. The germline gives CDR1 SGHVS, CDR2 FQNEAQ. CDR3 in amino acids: CASSFAGTRNEQFF. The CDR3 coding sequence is TGTGCCAGCAGCTTTGCCGGGACTAGGAATGAGCAGTTCTTC.

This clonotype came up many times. The CDR3 bases are TGTGCCAGCAGCTTAGGACTGACAGGCCAAGAGACCCAGTACTTC. It encodes CASSLGLTGQETQYF. The rearrangement uses TRBV7-2 and TRBJ2-5; D possibly corresponds to TRBD1 (6 bases). CDR1 SGHTA and CDR2 FQGNSA come from the germline V gene. The CDR3 totals 15 residues. V lost 1 base to trimming and J lost 1 base, with 10 bases between them. The variable domain in full, completed from reference TRBV7-2 and TRBJ2-5, reads GAGVSQSPSNKVTEKGKDVELRCDPISGHTALYWYRQSLGQGLEFLIYFQGNSAPDKSGLPSDRFSAERTGGSVSTLTIQRTQQEDSAVYLCASSLGLTGQETQYFGPGTRLLVL.

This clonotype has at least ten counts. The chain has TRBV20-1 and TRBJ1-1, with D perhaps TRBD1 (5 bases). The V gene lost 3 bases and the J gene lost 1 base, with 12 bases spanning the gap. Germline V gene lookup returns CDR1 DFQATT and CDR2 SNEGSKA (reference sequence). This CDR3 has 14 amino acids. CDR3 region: CSASKRGWNTEAFF. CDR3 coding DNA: TGCAGTGCTAGCAAGAGGGGATGGAACACTGAAGCTTTCTTT.

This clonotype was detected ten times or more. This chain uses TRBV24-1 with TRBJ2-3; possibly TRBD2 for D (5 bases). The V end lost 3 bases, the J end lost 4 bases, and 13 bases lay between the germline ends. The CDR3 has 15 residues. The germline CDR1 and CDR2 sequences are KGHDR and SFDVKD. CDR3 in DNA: TGTGCCACCAGTGATAGAGAGGGTCCTGCAGATACGCAGTATTTT. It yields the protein CATSDREGPADTQYF.